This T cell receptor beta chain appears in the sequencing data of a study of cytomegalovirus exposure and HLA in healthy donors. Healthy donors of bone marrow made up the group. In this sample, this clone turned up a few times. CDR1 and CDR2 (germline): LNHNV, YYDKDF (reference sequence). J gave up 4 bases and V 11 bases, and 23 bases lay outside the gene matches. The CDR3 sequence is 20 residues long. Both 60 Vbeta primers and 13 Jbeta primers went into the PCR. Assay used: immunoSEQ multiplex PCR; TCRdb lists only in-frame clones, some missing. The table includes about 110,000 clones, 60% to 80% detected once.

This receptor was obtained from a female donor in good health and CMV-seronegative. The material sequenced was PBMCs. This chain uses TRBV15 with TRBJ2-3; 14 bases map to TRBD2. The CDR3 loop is CAVPWVGLAGESGGPDTQYF. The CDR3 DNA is TGTGCCGTACCATGGGTGGGACTAGCGGGAGAGAGTGGGGGCCCAGATACGCAGTATTTT. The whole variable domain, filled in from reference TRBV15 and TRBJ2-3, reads DAMVIQNPRYQVTQFGKPVTLSCSQTLNHNVMYWYQQKSSQAPKLLFHYYDKDFNNEADTPDNFQSRRPNTSFCFLDIRSPGLGDTAMYLCAVPWVGLAGESGGPDTQYFGPGTRLTVL.